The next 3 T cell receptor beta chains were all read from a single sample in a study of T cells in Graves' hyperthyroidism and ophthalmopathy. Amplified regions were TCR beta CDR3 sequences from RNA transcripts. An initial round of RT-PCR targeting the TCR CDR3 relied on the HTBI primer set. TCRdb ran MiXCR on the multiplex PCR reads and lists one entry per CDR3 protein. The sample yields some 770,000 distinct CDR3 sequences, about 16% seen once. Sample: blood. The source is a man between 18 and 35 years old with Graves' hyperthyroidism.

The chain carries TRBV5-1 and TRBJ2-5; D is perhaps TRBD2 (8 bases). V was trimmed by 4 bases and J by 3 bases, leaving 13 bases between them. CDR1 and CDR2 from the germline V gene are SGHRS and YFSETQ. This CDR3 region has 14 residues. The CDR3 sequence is CASSPGGTEETQYF. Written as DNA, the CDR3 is TGCGCCAGCAGCCCGGGGGGGACAGAAGAGACCCAGTACTTC.

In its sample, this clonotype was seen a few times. CDR3 DNA: TGTGCCAGCAGCCGACTAGCGGGGAGCCGGTACCAAGAGACCCAGTACTTC. Amino acids: CASSRLAGSRYQETQYF. The chain employs TRBV7-9 and TRBJ2-5; TRBD2 agrees at 11 bases. V lost 5 bases, J lost 0 bases, and 8 bases stayed unmatched. The CDR3 has 17 residues. In germline, CDR1 is SEHNR, CDR2 FQNEAQ (reference sequence).

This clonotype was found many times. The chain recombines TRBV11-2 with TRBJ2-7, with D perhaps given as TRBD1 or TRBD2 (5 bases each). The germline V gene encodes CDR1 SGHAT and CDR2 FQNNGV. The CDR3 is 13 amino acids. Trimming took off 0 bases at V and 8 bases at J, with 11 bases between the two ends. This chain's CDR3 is CASSLDHRGQQYF. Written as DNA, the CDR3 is TGTGCCAGCAGCTTAGATCACCGGGGCCAGCAGTACTTC.